The clone carrying this TCR beta chain was recorded a few times. Antigen specificity is unknown. The sample is drawn from a study of OX40 agonist ivuxolimab in advanced cancers. Study-wide background: Earlier treatment with anti-PD-1, anti-PD-L1 or anti-CTLA-4 was permitted, and under 50% had received some. Partial responses were achieved by three patients, one with hepatocellular carcinoma and two with cutaneous melanoma.

The assay was immunoSEQ multiplex PCR, and TCRdb's table has in-frame clones only and misses some. The sample contains 75,000 to 100,000 clones, approximately 87% of which appear only once. Broader study findings: Some nonresponders additionally presented with little normalized T-cell clonal expansion.

This sequence originates from an adult with an advanced solid tumor such as melanoma, head and neck, liver or kidney cancer. This specimen was CD4+ or CD8+ T cells sorted from blood, taken in a trial of the OX40 agonist ivuxolimab.

CDR3 in amino acids: CASTAGRDGYTF. CDR3 bases: TGTGCCAGTACCGCCGGCCGAGATGGCTACACCTTC. The chain has TRBV19 and TRBJ1-2; no firm D call. This CDR3 has 12 residues. Trimming removed 7 bases from V and 6 bases from J, with 12 bases in between. Germline CDR1 LNHDA, CDR2 SQIVND (reference sequence).